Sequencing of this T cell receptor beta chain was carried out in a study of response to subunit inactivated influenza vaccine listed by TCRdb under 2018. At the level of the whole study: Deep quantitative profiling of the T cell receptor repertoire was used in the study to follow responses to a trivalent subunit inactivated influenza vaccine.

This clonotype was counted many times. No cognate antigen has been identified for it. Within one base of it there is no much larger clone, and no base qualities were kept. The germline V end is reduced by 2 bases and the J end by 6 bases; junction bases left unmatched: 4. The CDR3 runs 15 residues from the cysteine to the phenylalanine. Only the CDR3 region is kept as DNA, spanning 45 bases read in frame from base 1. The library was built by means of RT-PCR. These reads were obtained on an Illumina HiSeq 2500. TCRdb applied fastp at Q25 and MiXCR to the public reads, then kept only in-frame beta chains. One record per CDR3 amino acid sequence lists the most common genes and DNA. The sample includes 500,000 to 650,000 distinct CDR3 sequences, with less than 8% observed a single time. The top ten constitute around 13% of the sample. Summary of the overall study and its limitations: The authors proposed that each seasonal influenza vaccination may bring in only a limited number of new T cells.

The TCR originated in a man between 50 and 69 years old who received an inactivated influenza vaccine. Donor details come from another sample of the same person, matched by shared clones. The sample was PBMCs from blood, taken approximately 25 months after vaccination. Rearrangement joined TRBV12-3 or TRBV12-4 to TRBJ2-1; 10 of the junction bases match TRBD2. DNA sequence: TGTGCCAGCAGTTTACAACTAGCGGGATCCAATGAGCAGTTCTTC. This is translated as CASSLQLAGSNEQFF.